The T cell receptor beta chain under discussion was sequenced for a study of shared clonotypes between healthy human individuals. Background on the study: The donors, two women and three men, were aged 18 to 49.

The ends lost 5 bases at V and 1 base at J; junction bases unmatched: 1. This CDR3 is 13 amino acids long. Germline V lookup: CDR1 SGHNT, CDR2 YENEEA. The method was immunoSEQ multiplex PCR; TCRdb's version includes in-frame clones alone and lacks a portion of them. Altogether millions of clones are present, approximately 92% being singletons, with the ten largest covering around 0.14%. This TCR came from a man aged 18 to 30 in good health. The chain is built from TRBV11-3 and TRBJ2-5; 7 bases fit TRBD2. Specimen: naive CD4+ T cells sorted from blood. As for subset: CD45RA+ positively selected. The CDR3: CASSPGGQETQYF. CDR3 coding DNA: TGTGCCAGCAGCCCGGGGGGCCAAGAGACCCAGTACTTC.